This TCR beta chain was sequenced in a study of CD8 T cells in cerebrospinal fluid in Alzheimer's disease. By frequency, this clonotype is large. TCRdb re-called the 10x single-cell sequencing reads and gives one entry per CDR3 protein, without DNA. This repertoire includes roughly 1,200 distinct CDR3 sequences. The CDR3 length is 14 residues. Germline lookup yields CDR1 SGHTA and CDR2 FQGNSA. The V and J genes are TRBV7-2 and TRBJ1-5. The receptor was isolated from a human donor with Alzheimer's disease. The material sequenced was cerebrospinal fluid. CDR3: CASSANPGGQPQHF.